What follows describes a single TCR beta chain. The sample belongs to a study of blood T cell repertoires in COVID-19. Looking at the study overall: Sites in the United States, Italy and Spain provided acute and convalescent COVID-19 samples.

The CDR3 length is 17 residues. J lost 4 bases, V lost 3 bases, and 11 bases had no gene match. Per germline, CDR1 SGHNT and CDR2 YENEEA. TCRdb keeps only in-frame clones here, not all; method: immunoSEQ multiplex PCR. The data show about 420,000 clones, with around 90% seen just once and 0.7% to 1% held by the top ten. The V call is TRBV11-3, the J call TRBJ2-2; 7 bases match TRBD2. Sequencing was performed on peripheral blood. The clonotype was recovered from a man between 18 and 29 years old with COVID-19, enrolled during active disease. The CDR3 spells CASSFFGGEGSTGELFF. The CDR3 DNA is TGTGCCAGCAGCTTCTTCGGTGGGGAGGGAAGCACCGGGGAGCTGTTTTTT. Combining the CDR3 with reference TRBV11-3 and TRBJ2-2 gives the whole variable domain EAGVVQSPRYKIIEKKQPVAFWCNPISGHNTLYWYLQNLGQGPELLIRYENEEAVDDSQLPKDRFSAERLKGVDSTLKIQPAELGDSAVYLCASSFFGGEGSTGELFFGEGSRLTVL.